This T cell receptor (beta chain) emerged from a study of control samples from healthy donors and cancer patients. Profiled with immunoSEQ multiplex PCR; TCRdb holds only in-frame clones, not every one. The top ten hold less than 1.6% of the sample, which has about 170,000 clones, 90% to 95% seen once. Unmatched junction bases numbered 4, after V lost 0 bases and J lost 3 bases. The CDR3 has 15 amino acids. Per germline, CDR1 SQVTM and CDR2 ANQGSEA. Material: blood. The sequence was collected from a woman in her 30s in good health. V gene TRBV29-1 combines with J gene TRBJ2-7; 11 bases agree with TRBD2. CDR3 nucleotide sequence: TGCAGCGTTGAAGATCTTGGGACTAGCGGCTACGAGCAGTACTTC. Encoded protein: CSVEDLGTSGYEQYF.